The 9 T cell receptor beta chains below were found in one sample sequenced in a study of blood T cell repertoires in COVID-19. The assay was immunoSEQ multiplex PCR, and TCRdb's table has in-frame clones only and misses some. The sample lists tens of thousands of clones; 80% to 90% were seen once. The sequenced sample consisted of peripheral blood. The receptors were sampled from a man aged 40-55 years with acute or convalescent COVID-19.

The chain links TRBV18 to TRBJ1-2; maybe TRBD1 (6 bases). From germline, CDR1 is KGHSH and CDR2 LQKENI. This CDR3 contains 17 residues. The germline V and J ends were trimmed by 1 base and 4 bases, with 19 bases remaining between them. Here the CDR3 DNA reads TGTGCCAGCTCACCACTAACTTCGGACAGCCTTGGCTATGGCTACACCTTC. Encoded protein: CASSPLTSDSLGYGYTF.

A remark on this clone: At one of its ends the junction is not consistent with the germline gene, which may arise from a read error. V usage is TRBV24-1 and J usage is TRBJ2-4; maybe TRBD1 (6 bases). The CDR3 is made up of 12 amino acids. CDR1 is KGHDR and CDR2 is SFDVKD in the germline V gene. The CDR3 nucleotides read TGTGCCACCAGTGATGGAGGACAGATCAAGGTCTTC. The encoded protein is CATSDGGQIKVF.

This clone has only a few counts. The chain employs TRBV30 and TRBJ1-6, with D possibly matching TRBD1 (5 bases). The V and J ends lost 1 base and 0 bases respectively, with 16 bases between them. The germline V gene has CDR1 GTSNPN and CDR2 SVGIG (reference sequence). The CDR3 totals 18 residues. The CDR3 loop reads CAWSGGAHTSSYNSPLHF. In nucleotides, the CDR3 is TGTGCCTGGAGTGGTGGGGCACACACCTCCTCCTATAATTCACCCCTCCACTTT.

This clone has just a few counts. The CDR3 DNA is TGCGCCCAGGGGTGCTCTGGAAACACCATATATTTT. It is translated as CAQGCSGNTIYF. The rearrangement uses TRBV5-1 and TRBJ1-3; tentatively, D is TRBD1 (6 bases). V shed 10 bases and J shed 0 bases, with 8 bases lying between them. This CDR3 is built from 12 residues. Germline CDR1 and CDR2: SGHRS and YFSETQ.

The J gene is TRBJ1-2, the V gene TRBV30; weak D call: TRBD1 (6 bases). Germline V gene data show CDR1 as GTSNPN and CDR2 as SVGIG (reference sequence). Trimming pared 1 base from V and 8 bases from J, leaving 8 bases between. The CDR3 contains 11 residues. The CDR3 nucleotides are TGTGCCTGGAGTGACAGGGTCGGCTACACCTTC. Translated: CAWSDRVGYTF.

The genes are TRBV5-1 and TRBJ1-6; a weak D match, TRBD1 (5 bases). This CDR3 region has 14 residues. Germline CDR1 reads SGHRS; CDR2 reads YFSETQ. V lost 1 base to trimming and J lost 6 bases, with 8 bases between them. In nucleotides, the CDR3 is TGCGCCAGCAGCTTGTCAGGGCGTAATTCACCCCTCCACTTT. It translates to CASSLSGRNSPLHF.

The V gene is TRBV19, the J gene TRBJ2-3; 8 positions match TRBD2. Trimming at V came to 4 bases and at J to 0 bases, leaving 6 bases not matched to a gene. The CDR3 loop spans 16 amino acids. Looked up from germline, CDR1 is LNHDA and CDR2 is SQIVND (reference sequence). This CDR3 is CASSRRGAPSTDTQYF. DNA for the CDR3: TGTGCCAGTAGTAGGCGGGGGGCACCTAGCACAGATACGCAGTATTTT.

The CDR3 coding sequence is TGCGCCAGCAGCTTGAAGGCAGGGGAGACCTACGAGCAGTACTTC. Amino acid sequence: CASSLKAGETYEQYF. The rearrangement uses TRBV5-1 and TRBJ2-7; the D gene is possibly TRBD1 (6 bases). Trimming removed 1 base from V and 2 bases from J, with 13 bases in between. Germline lookup yields CDR1 SGHRS and CDR2 YFSETQ. The CDR3 is made up of 15 amino acids.

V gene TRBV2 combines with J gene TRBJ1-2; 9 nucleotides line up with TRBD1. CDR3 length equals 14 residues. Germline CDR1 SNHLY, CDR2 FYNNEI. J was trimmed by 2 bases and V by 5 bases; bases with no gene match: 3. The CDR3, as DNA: TGTGCCAGCAGTACGGACAGGGGAAACTATGGCTACACCTTC. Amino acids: CASSTDRGNYGYTF.